The 3 T cell receptor beta chains below were found in one sample sequenced in a study of tumor T cells in aggressive B-cell lymphoma. TCRdb's copy holds only in-frame clones and misses some; the assay was immunoSEQ multiplex PCR. The sample contains about 2,100 clones, approximately 86% of which appear only once. Sequenced: tumor tissue. The receptors originated from an adult with diffuse large B cell lymphoma.

This chain uses TRBV9 with TRBJ2-1; 7 bases match TRBD2. The V segment lost 1 base and the J segment 9 bases; nucleotides outside the gene matches: 4. This CDR3 region has 13 residues. Germline V CDR1 and CDR2: SGDLS, YYNGEE. CDR3 in amino acids: CASSVREVGEQFF. In DNA, the CDR3 is TGTGCCAGCAGCGTACGGGAGGTAGGTGAGCAGTTCTTC.

The rearrangement links TRBV14 to TRBJ2-1, with 11 bases matching TRBD2. Germline V lookup: CDR1 SGHDN, CDR2 FVKESK. This CDR3 is 14 amino acids long. Germline trimming cut 3 bases from V and 8 bases from J; bases unmatched to any gene: 3. CDR3 loop: CASSQGLADYEQFF. The CDR3, as DNA: TGTGCCAGCAGCCAGGGACTAGCGGACTATGAGCAGTTCTTC.

The chain uses TRBV28 and TRBJ2-5; 7 bases agree with TRBD1. Germline V gives CDR1 MDHEN, CDR2 SYDVKM. Trimming took 5 bases from V and 0 from J; bases not matched to a gene: 9. CDR3 size: 16 residues. The CDR3 spells CASSPDRAFDQETQYF. The CDR3 DNA reads as TGTGCCAGCAGTCCAGACAGGGCTTTCGACCAAGAGACCCAGTACTTC.